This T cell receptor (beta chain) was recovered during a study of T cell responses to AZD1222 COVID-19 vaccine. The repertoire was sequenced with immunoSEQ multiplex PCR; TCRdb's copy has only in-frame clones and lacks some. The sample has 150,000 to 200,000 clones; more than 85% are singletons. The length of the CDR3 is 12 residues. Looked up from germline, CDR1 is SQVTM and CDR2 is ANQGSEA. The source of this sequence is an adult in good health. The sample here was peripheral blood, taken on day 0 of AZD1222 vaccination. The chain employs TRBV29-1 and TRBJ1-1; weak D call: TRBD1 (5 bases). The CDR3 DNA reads TGCAGGGCCGGGGGGGGAAACACTGAAGCTTTCTTT. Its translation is CRAGGGNTEAFF.